One sample yielded the 27 T cell receptor beta chains listed below, sequenced in a study of blood T cell repertoires in COVID-19. Produced via immunoSEQ multiplex PCR; TCRdb's table is partial and in-frame only. The sample yields around 100,000 clones, approximately 88% seen once. The sequencing input was peripheral blood. Receptor source: a human donor in a cohort sampled during active COVID-19.

The chain carries TRBV12-3 or TRBV12-4 and TRBJ1-4; D gene uncertain. This CDR3 is built from 13 residues. Trimming removed 2 bases at V and 5 bases at J, with 6 bases between. CDR3 amino acids: CASSLRQNEKLFF. The CDR3 nucleotides are TGTGCCAGCAGTTTACGTCAGAATGAAAAACTGTTTTTT.

This chain uses TRBV4-2 with TRBJ2-7; 15 nucleotides align to TRBD2. The CDR3 extends over 16 amino acids. Germline CDR1 reads LGHNA; CDR2 reads YNFKEQ. V gave up 1 base and J gave up 2 bases; unmatched junction bases: 0. The CDR3 region has the DNA TGTGCCAGCAGCCAAGGGACTAGCGGGGGGGCCTACGAGCAGTACTTC. Amino acid sequence: CASSQGTSGGAYEQYF.

This rearrangement joins TRBV4-1 to TRBJ1-5, with D possibly being TRBD1 (5 bases). V lost 3 bases, J lost 4 bases, and 16 bases lay in between. Germline lookup yields CDR1 MGHRA and CDR2 YSYEKL. The CDR3 is 16 residues long. The DNA of the CDR3 is TGCGCCAGCAGCCAGGGGACCGGGACTGGGAATCAGCCCCAGCATTTT. Protein: CASSQGTGTGNQPQHF.

The genes are TRBV7-2 and TRBJ1-3; D ambiguous. The V end lost 1 base, the J end lost 0 bases, and 7 bases lay between the germline ends. The length of the CDR3 is 15 residues. Germline-derived CDR1 and CDR2 are SGHTA and FQGNSA. CDR3: CASSLEASSGNTIYF. CDR3 DNA sequence: TGTGCCAGCAGCTTAGAGGCTAGCTCTGGAAACACCATATATTTT.

The V and J genes are TRBV5-6 and TRBJ2-5; 13 nucleotides line up with TRBD2. This CDR3 comprises 13 residues. J lost 5 bases, V lost 7 bases, and 2 bases had no gene match. Looked up from germline, CDR1 is SGHDT and CDR2 is YYEEEE. Written as DNA, the CDR3 is TGTGCCAGCGGACTAGCGGGGGTGGAGACCCAGTACTTC. It encodes CASGLAGVETQYF.

The chain is built from TRBV7-6 and TRBJ2-3, with D possibly TRBD2 on 6 matching bases. Looked up from germline, CDR1 is SGHVS and CDR2 is FNYEAQ. V shed 1 base and J shed 1 base, with 9 bases lying between them. CDR3 length: 15 residues. CDR3 region: CASSLGSSGTDTQYF. As DNA, the CDR3 is TGTGCCAGCAGCTTAGGGTCTAGCGGCACAGATACGCAGTATTTT.

V usage is TRBV6-2 or TRBV6-3 and J usage is TRBJ2-1, with 13 bases matching TRBD2. There are 23 residues in the CDR3. With 6 bases clipped from V and 0 bases from J, the junction kept 23 bases outside the gene matches. Germline V gives CDR1 MNHEY, CDR2 SVGEGT. The CDR3 sequence: CASSPRYVETGLAGRSSYNEQFF. As DNA, the CDR3 is TGTGCCAGCAGCCCCCGATATGTGGAAACGGGACTAGCGGGACGAAGCTCCTACAATGAGCAGTTCTTC.

The chain uses TRBV6-5 and TRBJ1-2; weak D call: TRBD1 (6 bases). The germline CDR1 and CDR2 sequences are MNHEY and SVGAGI. Trimming stripped 2 bases from V and 2 bases from J, with 12 bases between. The CDR3 has 15 amino acids. The CDR3 DNA is TGTGCCAGCAGTTACGCCCCAGGGGCGAACTATGGCTACACCTTC. As protein: CASSYAPGANYGYTF.

The rearrangement joins TRBV6-5 to TRBJ2-3; the match to TRBD2 covers 8 bases. The CDR3 has 15 amino acids. V trimming: 0 bases; J trimming: 2 bases; junction bases outside the gene matches: 1. Germline V gene lookup returns CDR1 MNHEY and CDR2 SVGAGI. CDR3 coding DNA: TGTGCCAGCAGTTACTCGCGGGGGGTCACAGATACGCAGTATTTT. It translates to CASSYSRGVTDTQYF.

This chain uses TRBV10-3 with TRBJ2-2; D not certain. V was cut by 4 bases and J by 1 base, with 10 bases left in between. The CDR3 covers 15 residues. CDR1 and CDR2 (germline): ENHRY, SYGVKD. The CDR3 bases are TGTGCCATCAGTGGATCCGACAAGAACACCGGGGAGCTGTTTTTT. This encodes CAISGSDKNTGELFF.

The chain combines TRBV6-5 with TRBJ2-5, with 10 bases fitting TRBD2. Germline V lookup: CDR1 MNHEY, CDR2 SVGAGI. This CDR3 is built from 15 residues. V was clipped by 8 bases and J by 0 bases; unmatched bases: 6. CDR3 sequence: CASWTSGSYQETQYF. In DNA form, the CDR3 reads TGTGCCAGCTGGACTAGCGGATCGTACCAAGAGACCCAGTACTTC.

This clone came up once. The chain joins TRBV9 to TRBJ1-1, with D unresolved. CDR3 length equals 12 residues. Germline V gene lookup returns CDR1 SGDLS and CDR2 YYNGEE. Between the trimmed V and J ends, which lost 3 bases and 4 bases, there was a span of 7 bases. Here the CDR3 DNA reads TGTGCCAGCAGCGACGGCGGCACTGAAGCTTTCTTT. It translates to CASSDGGTEAFF.

V and J are TRBV29-1 and TRBJ1-1, with a tentative D call TRBD1 (5 bases). Deletions cut 7 bases from V and 0 bases from J, with 15 bases between. Germline V gene lookup returns CDR1 SQVTM and CDR2 ANQGSEA. This CDR3 comprises 14 residues. Here the CDR3 DNA reads TGCAGCGGGGCGGTGGGGGGGATGAACACTGAAGCTTTCTTT. Translating it yields CSGAVGGMNTEAFF.

The chain couples TRBV9 to TRBJ1-5; D is possibly TRBD1 (6 bases). Germline V lookup: CDR1 SGDLS, CDR2 YYNGEE. The V and J ends lost 4 bases and 0 bases respectively, with 11 bases between them. The CDR3 sequence is 15 residues long. For the CDR3, the DNA is TGTGCCAGCAGCAGTGGACAGAGTAGCAATCAGCCCCAGCATTTT. It specifies CASSSGQSSNQPQHF.

This clone is a singleton in its sample. The chain has TRBV7-3 and TRBJ2-2; D is possibly TRBD1 (6 bases). The CDR3 contains 16 residues. CDR1 is SGHTA, CDR2 FQGTGA, per germline. The V gene lost 5 bases and the J gene lost 1 base, with 14 bases spanning the gap. In DNA, the CDR3 is TGTGCCAGCAGCCAAATAACAGGGATGAACACCGGGGAGCTGTTTTTT. Residues: CASSQITGMNTGELFF.

Only one count was recorded for this clone. The V and J genes are TRBV29-1 and TRBJ2-2, with 7 bases lining up with TRBD1. V trimming: 5 bases; J trimming: 3 bases; junction bases outside the gene matches: 3. There are 13 residues in the CDR3. CDR1 and CDR2 from the germline V gene are SQVTM and ANQGSEA. Written as DNA, the CDR3 is TGCAGCGTTTGGGGACAGCACACCGGGGAGCTGTTTTTT. It yields the protein CSVWGQHTGELFF.

The CDR3 here is CASSGRLEGTQYF. CDR3 DNA: TGTGCCAGCAGTGGACGGTTAGAGGGGACCCAGTACTTC. The rearrangement links TRBV2 to TRBJ2-5, with a weak D call TRBD2 (5 bases). Germline V lookup: CDR1 SNHLY, CDR2 FYNNEI. CDR3 length equals 13 residues. Trimming removed 4 bases at V and 7 bases at J, with 13 bases between.

In DNA form, the CDR3 reads TGCGCCAGCAGCCAGCTGGCCACAGATACGCAGTATTTT. Its translation: CASSQLATDTQYF. The chain is built from TRBV4-1 and TRBJ2-3; D gene uncertain. Germline V gene data show CDR1 as MGHRA and CDR2 as YSYEKL. The CDR3 sequence is 13 residues long. Trimming left V 3 bases short and J 2 bases short, with 6 bases between.

The V and J genes are TRBV30 and TRBJ1-2; TRBD1 agrees at 7 bases. Unmatched junction bases numbered 11, after V lost 2 bases and J lost 8 bases. CDR1 is GTSNPN and CDR2 is SVGIG in the germline V gene (reference sequence). The CDR3 contains 14 residues. The DNA for the CDR3 is TGTGCCTGGAGTCCGGGGACAGCTTCGGGGGGCTACACCTTC. Translating gives CAWSPGTASGGYTF. The whole variable domain, filled in from reference TRBV30 and TRBJ1-2, reads SQTIHQWPATLVQPVGSPLSLECTVEGTSNPNLYWYRQAAGRGLQLLFYSVGIGQISSEVPQNLSASRPQDRQFILSSKKLLLSDSGFYLCAWSPGTASGGYTFGSGTRLTVV.

This clone has just one count. The chain recombines TRBV19 with TRBJ1-1, with D hard to call. The germline V and J ends were trimmed by 0 bases and 0 bases, with 5 bases remaining between them. This CDR3 comprises 14 residues. Germline CDR1 is LNHDA and CDR2 is SQIVND (reference sequence). DNA of the CDR3: TGTGCCAGTAGTATAGACAGTATGAACACTGAAGCTTTCTTT. Amino acid sequence: CASSIDSMNTEAFF.

This clone was recorded a few times. This chain connects TRBV12-5 to TRBJ1-2, with a weak D call TRBD1 (6 bases). Trimming cost V 6 bases and J 0 bases, with 8 bases left between them. Germline CDR1 and CDR2: LGHNT and FRNRAP. CDR3 length: 13 residues. CDR3 in DNA: TGTGCTAGTGGGGGGACATCTAACTATGGCTACACCTTC. The encoded protein is CASGGTSNYGYTF.

The J gene is TRBJ2-3, the V gene TRBV20-1; unclear D gene. The V gene lost 8 bases and the J gene lost 6 bases, with 12 bases spanning the gap. There are 11 residues in the CDR3. Germline V gene data show CDR1 as DFQATT and CDR2 as SNEGSKA (reference sequence). CDR3 loop: CSFRRLDTQYF. The DNA for the CDR3 is TGCAGTTTCAGGCGCCTGGATACGCAGTATTTT.

The chain recombines TRBV5-6 with TRBJ2-5, with 7 positions matching TRBD1. Germline-derived CDR1 and CDR2 are SGHDT and YYEEEE. The CDR3 spans 17 residues. Trimming cost V 3 bases and J 0 bases; bases outside gene matches: 11. CDR3 nucleotides: TGTGCCAGCAGCTCCCGGGACAGACCTCTGTACCAAGAGACCCAGTACTTC. It specifies CASSSRDRPLYQETQYF.

The chain has TRBV9 and TRBJ2-1, with TRBD2 as a possible D gene (6 bases). There are 15 residues in the CDR3. V was cut by 4 bases and J by 2 bases, with 13 bases left in between. From germline, CDR1 is SGDLS and CDR2 YYNGEE. The CDR3 region has the DNA TGTGCCAGCAGCACCGGATGGGGGGCCTACAATGAGCAGTTCTTC. Its protein is CASSTGWGAYNEQFF.

The DNA of the CDR3 is TGTGCCAGCAGCGATCCGGGACAGTATAATTCACCCCTCCACTTT. Its translation is CASSDPGQYNSPLHF. This chain uses TRBV5-4 with TRBJ1-6, with 7 bases that match TRBD1. Germline V lookup: CDR1 SGHNT, CDR2 YYREEE (reference sequence). CDR3 length: 15 residues. The trim removed 4 bases at V and 4 bases at J, leaving 5 bases unmatched.

The chain has TRBV6-6 and TRBJ2-2; 9 positions agree with TRBD1. The CDR3 is made up of 15 amino acids. Germline V gene data show CDR1 as MNHNY and CDR2 as SVGAGI (reference sequence). The ends lost 6 bases at V and 3 bases at J; junction bases unmatched: 5. CDR3 DNA: TGTGCCAGCAGCGCGGACAGGGGAGACACCGGGGAGCTGTTTTTT. As protein: CASSADRGDTGELFF.

The table lists this clone with a count of one. The chain uses TRBV3-1 (or the pseudogene TRBV3-2) and TRBJ1-6; tentative D call: TRBD1 (5 bases). Trimming removed 1 base from V and 10 bases from J, with 14 bases in between. Germline CDR1 is LGHDT and CDR2 is YNNKEL (reference sequence). CDR3 length equals 15 residues. CDR3 coding DNA: TGTGCCAGCAGCCAAGTTTCAGGGTTAGGCTCACCCCTCCACTTT. Protein product: CASSQVSGLGSPLHF.